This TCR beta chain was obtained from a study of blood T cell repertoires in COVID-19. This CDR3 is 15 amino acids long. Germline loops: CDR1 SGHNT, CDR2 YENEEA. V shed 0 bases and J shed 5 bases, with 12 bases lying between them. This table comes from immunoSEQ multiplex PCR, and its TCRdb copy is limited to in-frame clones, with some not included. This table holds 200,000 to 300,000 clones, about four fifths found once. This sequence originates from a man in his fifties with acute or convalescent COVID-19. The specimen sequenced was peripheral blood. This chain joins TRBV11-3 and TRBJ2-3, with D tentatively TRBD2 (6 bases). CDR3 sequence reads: CASSLEEGVVDTQYF. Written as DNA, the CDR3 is TGTGCCAGCAGCTTAGAGGAGGGAGTGGTAGATACGCAGTATTTT.